The 18 T cell receptor beta chains in this list originate from one sample, sequenced in a study of blood T cell repertoires in COVID-19. Assay used: immunoSEQ multiplex PCR; TCRdb lists only in-frame clones, some missing. Of some 180,000 clones listed, approximately 80% are singletons. Input material: PBMCs or T cells enriched from blood (not recorded which). The receptors come from a man between 60 and 75 years old who had been exposed to COVID-19.

This clone was seen just once. The rearrangement links TRBV5-6 to TRBJ1-4; D not certain. The CDR3 consists of 11 residues. V dropped 4 bases and J dropped 5 bases, with 3 bases sitting between them. Germline V CDR1 and CDR2: SGHDT, YYEEEE. This CDR3 reads CASSQNEKLFF. CDR3 nucleotides: TGTGCCAGCAGCCAGAATGAAAAACTGTTTTTT. Looking up the rest from reference TRBV5-6 and TRBJ1-4 gives the full variable domain: DAGVTQSPTHLIKTRGQQVTLRCSPKSGHDTVSWYQQALGQGPQFIFQYYEEEERQRGNFPDRFSGHQFPNYSSELNVNALLLGDSALYLCASSQNEKLFFGSGTQLSVL.

The CDR3 sequence: CSVAWQGGEQFF. The DNA for the CDR3 is TGCAGCGTTGCATGGCAAGGCGGCGAGCAGTTCTTC. The V and J genes are TRBV29-1 and TRBJ2-1; D unresolved. This CDR3 comprises 12 residues. Per the germline V gene, CDR1 is SQVTM and CDR2 is ANQGSEA. V dropped 4 bases and J dropped 10 bases, with 14 bases sitting between them.

The genes are TRBV11-2 and TRBJ1-2; a weak D match, TRBD1 (5 bases). The CDR3 is 14 residues long. Trimming removed 0 bases from V and 4 bases from J, with 9 bases in between. Germline V gene lookup returns CDR1 SGHAT and CDR2 FQNNGV. The CDR3 loop reads CASSLDAGGYGYTF. DNA of the CDR3: TGTGCCAGCAGCTTAGACGCGGGGGGCTATGGCTACACCTTC. Drawing the rest from reference TRBV11-2 and TRBJ1-2, the complete variable domain is EAGVAQSPRYKIIEKRQSVAFWCNPISGHATLYWYQQILGQGPKLLIQFQNNGVVDDSQLPKDRFSAERLKGVDSTLKIQPAKLEDSAVYLCASSLDAGGYGYTFGSGTRLTVV.

This chain links TRBV7-2 with TRBJ2-5, with unresolved D. The CDR3 runs 13 residues. Trimming took 3 bases from V and 5 from J, leaving 10 bases between them. The germline CDR1 and CDR2 sequences are SGHTA and FQGNSA. As DNA, the CDR3 is TGTGCCAGCAGCTTGAACAAATTGGAGACCCAGTACTTC. Its protein is CASSLNKLETQYF.

This clone was seen a handful of times. The chain has TRBV9 and TRBJ1-2, with D maybe TRBD1 (5 bases). The length of the CDR3 is 15 residues. Trimming shortened V by 4 bases and J by 5 bases, and 18 bases separated the two germline ends. Germline loops: CDR1 SGDLS, CDR2 YYNGEE. For the CDR3, the DNA is TGTGCCAGCAGCCCGGGGGGAAAGGACTCTTATGGCTACACCTTC. As protein: CASSPGGKDSYGYTF.

This clone has only one observation. The chain couples TRBV9 to TRBJ2-2; TRBD1 matches 8 bases. Germline CDR1 SGDLS, CDR2 YYNGEE. The J segment lost 8 bases and the V segment lost 4 bases, leaving 10 bases of the junction unmatched. The CDR3 runs to 15 residues. CDR3 bases: TGTGCCAGCAGCTTCACAGGGGGGAGCTTAGGGGAGCTGTTTTTT. Amino acids: CASSFTGGSLGELFF.

CDR3 nucleotides: TGTGCCAGCAGCTTGGTTCCAGCGGGAGCGGAGACCCAGTACTTC. Its protein is CASSLVPAGAETQYF. This sequence joins TRBV5-6 and TRBJ2-5; 8 nucleotides line up with TRBD2. Per germline, CDR1 SGHDT and CDR2 YYEEEE. The CDR3 runs 15 residues. V shed 0 bases, J shed 5 bases, and the junction held 6 bases outside the gene matches.

The V and J genes are TRBV15 and TRBJ2-2; D is possibly TRBD2 (6 bases). CDR1 is LNHNV and CDR2 is YYDKDF in the germline V gene (reference sequence). CDR3 size: 15 residues. V gave up 6 bases and J gave up 5 bases, with 16 bases separating them. CDR3: CATRLGSRGTGELFF. CDR3 DNA: TGTGCCACCAGGCTCGGGAGCCGAGGGACCGGGGAGCTGTTTTTT.

This clone was seen only a few times. The chain joins TRBV9 to TRBJ1-3; D unresolved. The CDR3 has 13 amino acids. From germline, CDR1 is SGDLS and CDR2 YYNGEE. The V gene lost 4 bases and the J gene lost 3 bases, with 8 bases spanning the gap. CDR3 region: CASSQSDGNTIYF. The DNA for the CDR3 is TGTGCCAGCAGCCAATCAGATGGAAACACCATATATTTT.

The rearrangement uses TRBV3-1 (or the pseudogene TRBV3-2) and TRBJ2-7, with TRBD1 matching 12 bases. The CDR3 runs 16 residues. Germline lookup yields CDR1 LGHDT and CDR2 YNNKEL (reference sequence). The ends lost 0 bases at V and 5 bases at J; junction bases unmatched: 5. CDR3 loop: CASSQDAGTGGNEQYF. The CDR3 region has the DNA TGTGCCAGCAGCCAAGACGCCGGGACAGGGGGCAACGAGCAGTACTTC.

V usage is TRBV11-2 and J usage is TRBJ1-1; TRBD1 matches 7 bases. Trimming cost V 5 bases and J 1 base; bases outside gene matches: 7. Germline CDR1 and CDR2: SGHAT and FQNNGV. The CDR3 is 15 residues long. The CDR3 here is CASSPWGQRNTEAFF. The CDR3 DNA reads as TGTGCCAGCAGCCCATGGGGACAGAGGAACACTGAAGCTTTCTTT.

The chain couples TRBV7-6 to TRBJ1-3, with 9 bases fitting TRBD1. V dropped 0 bases and J dropped 3; count of bases not matched to a gene: 6. CDR3 length equals 17 residues. Germline V gene lookup returns CDR1 SGHVS and CDR2 FNYEAQ. The CDR3: CASSLASTGGFGNTIYF. As DNA, the CDR3 is TGTGCCAGCAGCTTAGCTTCGACAGGGGGGTTTGGAAACACCATATATTTT.

The V and J genes are TRBV7-8 and TRBJ2-1, with TRBD2 identical over 11 bases. CDR1 and CDR2 (germline): SGHVS, FQNEAQ. Trimming took 7 bases from V and 0 from J; bases not matched to a gene: 8. The CDR3 loop spans 17 amino acids. In DNA form, the CDR3 reads TGTGCCAGCACGGTGGGTAGCGGGAGGGTCTCCTACAATGAGCAGTTCTTC. It yields the protein CASTVGSGRVSYNEQFF.

Many counts were recorded for this clone. The chain joins TRBV5-6 to TRBJ2-3, with TRBD2 matching 11 bases. V was clipped by 4 bases and J by 1 base; unmatched bases: 11. The germline V gene has CDR1 SGHDT and CDR2 YYEEEE. The CDR3 contains 18 residues. Here the CDR3 reads CASSPLAGGGRGTDTQYF. The CDR3 DNA follows: TGTGCCAGCAGCCCGCTAGCGGGAGGCGGTCGCGGCACAGATACGCAGTATTTT. Complete variable domain (other parts from reference TRBV5-6 and TRBJ2-3): DAGVTQSPTHLIKTRGQQVTLRCSPKSGHDTVSWYQQALGQGPQFIFQYYEEEERQRGNFPDRFSGHQFPNYSSELNVNALLLGDSALYLCASSPLAGGGRGTDTQYFGPGTRLTVL.

This chain links TRBV14 with TRBJ2-5, with 10 nucleotides matching TRBD2. Germline V lookup: CDR1 SGHDN, CDR2 FVKESK. V lost 1 base, J lost 6 bases, and 5 bases stayed unmatched. This CDR3 is built from 15 residues. The CDR3 sequence: CASSQVLAGVQTQYF. The CDR3 DNA sequence: TGTGCCAGCAGCCAAGTGCTAGCGGGAGTACAGACCCAGTACTTC.

This chain links TRBV18 with TRBJ2-4; 9 bases fit TRBD1. V shed 1 base, J shed 6 bases, and the junction held 10 bases outside the gene matches. The CDR3 runs to 17 residues. The V gene's germline CDR1 is KGHSH and CDR2 LQKENI. CDR3 loop: CASSPRGPGQGVNIQYF. CDR3 DNA sequence: TGTGCCAGCTCACCACGTGGTCCGGGACAGGGTGTAAACATTCAGTACTTC.

The chain recombines TRBV27 with TRBJ2-5, with D tentatively TRBD1 (6 bases). CDR3 size: 15 residues. V lost 6 bases to trimming and J lost 5 bases, with 19 bases between them. Germline V CDR1 and CDR2: MNHEY, SMNVEV (reference sequence). CDR3 in DNA: TGTGCCAGCAGCCCACAACAGGGTCGAGTGGAGACCCAGTACTTC. Its protein is CASSPQQGRVETQYF.

The chain recombines TRBV3-1 (or the pseudogene TRBV3-2) with TRBJ1-5; 8 positions match TRBD1. V was clipped by 5 bases and J by 6 bases; unmatched bases: 9. This CDR3 spans 15 amino acids. Germline values: CDR1 LGHDT, CDR2 YNNKEL (reference sequence). The CDR3 DNA reads as TGTGCCAGCAGCTTCACCGGGACAGGAGGTCAGCCCCAGCATTTT. This codes for CASSFTGTGGQPQHF.